A selection of T cell receptor beta chains follows, all from one sample in a study of blood T cell repertoires in COVID-19. The protocol was immunoSEQ multiplex PCR, while the TCRdb copy is restricted to in-frame clones and leaves out a portion. The table records about 97,000 clones, 75% to 90% of them present only once. The sequenced sample was peripheral blood. The origin of the receptors is a human donor in a cohort sampled during active COVID-19. Both conserved end residues are part of each CDR3. D genes are given only for firm matches. Some rows mark clone size as missing; the rest say once, few, many or name a class of expanded clone.

CDR3: CASSIRQGGNTIYF
DNA: TGTGCCAGCAGCATAAGACAGGGGGGTAACACCATATATTTT
size: .
J: TRBJ1-3
D: TRBD1
V: TRBV7-2

CDR3: CASSSTGTGLYEQYF
DNA: TGTGCCAGCAGTTCTACCGGGACAGGGTTGTACGAGCAGTACTTC
size: once
J: TRBJ2-7
D: TRBD1
V: TRBV27

CDR3: CASSLQGVISGANVLTF
DNA: TGTGCCAGCAGCTTGCAGGGGGTGATCTCTGGGGCCAACGTCCTGACTTTC
size: .
J: TRBJ2-6
D: TRBD1
V: TRBV5-6

CDR3: CASSHNRGYTEAFF
DNA: TGCGCCAGCAGTCATAACAGGGGGTACACTGAAGCTTTCTTT
size: .
J: TRBJ1-1
D: TRBD1
V: TRBV5-1

CDR3: CASGVWDRVNSPLHF
DNA: TGTGCCAGCGGGGTATGGGACAGGGTAAATTCACCCCTCCACTTT
size: few
J: TRBJ1-6
D: TRBD1
V: TRBV6-4

CDR3: CASSPTGTGVSYGYTF
DNA: TGTGCCAGCAGCCCCACCGGGACAGGGGTGTCCTATGGCTACACCTTC
size: .
J: TRBJ1-2
D: TRBD1
V: TRBV7-2

CDR3: CASSPLNPPEQFF
DNA: TGTGCCAGCAGCCCTCTAAATCCCCCTGAGCAGTTCTTC
size: once
J: TRBJ2-1
D: .
V: TRBV28

CDR3: CAISPQTGRSYNEQFF
DNA: TGTGCCATCAGTCCCCAGACAGGGCGGTCCTACAATGAGCAGTTCTTC
size: .
J: TRBJ2-1
D: TRBD1
V: TRBV10-3

CDR3: CASSHRGMSGYGYTF
DNA: TGCGCCAGCAGCCACCGGGGGATGTCGGGCTATGGCTACACCTTC
size: .
J: TRBJ1-2
D: .
V: TRBV4-3

CDR3: CASSRGQGYEQYF
DNA: TGTGCCAGCAGCAGGGGACAGGGGTACGAGCAGTACTTC
size: few
J: TRBJ2-7
D: TRBD1
V: TRBV5-5

CDR3: CASSESGGLYNEQFF
DNA: TGTGCCAGCAGTGAATCGGGGGGGCTCTACAATGAGCAGTTCTTC
size: .
J: TRBJ2-1
D: TRBD2
V: TRBV2

CDR3: CASSWAADSNEQFF
DNA: TGCGCCAGCAGCTGGGCGGCAGACAGCAATGAGCAGTTCTTC
size: .
J: TRBJ2-1
D: .
V: TRBV5-1

CDR3: CASSAGQGARMTQYF
DNA: TGTGCCAGTAGTGCGGGACAGGGGGCGAGGATGACGCAGTATTTT
size: once
J: TRBJ2-3
D: TRBD1
V: TRBV19

CDR3: CASSLEGGDGYTF
DNA: TGTGCCAGCAGCTTGGAGGGAGGGGATGGCTACACCTTC
size: .
J: TRBJ1-2
D: .
V: TRBV5-5

CDR3: CASSVGGTGLRSPLHF
DNA: TGTGCCAGCAGTGTCGGCGGGACAGGGCTGCGTTCACCCCTCCACTTT
size: .
J: TRBJ1-6
D: TRBD1
V: TRBV6-1

CDR3: CASSASGGQYNEQFF
DNA: TGTGCCAGCAGCGCTAGCGGGGGGCAGTACAATGAGCAGTTCTTC
size: .
J: TRBJ2-1
D: TRBD2
V: TRBV9

CDR3: CATSSRQGTTEAFF
DNA: TGTGCCACCAGCAGCCGGCAGGGGACCACTGAAGCTTTCTTT
size: .
J: TRBJ1-1
D: .
V: TRBV15

CDR3: CASQESRGHYTF
DNA: TGTGCCAGCCAAGAGAGCCGCGGACACTACACCTTC
size: many
J: TRBJ1-2
D: .
V: TRBV7-9

CDR3: CSASHRSNYGYTF
DNA: TGCAGTGCTAGTCATCGGAGTAACTATGGCTACACCTTC
size: .
J: TRBJ1-2
D: .
V: TRBV20-1

CDR3: CASSLNAGPGSPLHF
DNA: TGTGCCAGCAGTTTAAACGCAGGCCCAGGGTCACCCCTCCACTTT
size: .
J: TRBJ1-6
D: .
V: TRBV28

CDR3: CASTPWRAGGDNEQFF
DNA: TGTGCCAGCACCCCGTGGCGAGCGGGGGGGGACAATGAGCAGTTCTTC
size: .
J: TRBJ2-1
D: .
V: TRBV21-1

CDR3: CATQCQGGSYEQYF
DNA: TGTGCCACCCAGTGCCAGGGGGGCTCCTACGAGCAGTACTTC
size: .
J: TRBJ2-7
D: .
V: TRBV3-1/TRBV3-2

CDR3: CASSFEGRFYNEQFF
DNA: TGTGCCAGCAGTTTCGAGGGTCGTTTCTACAATGAGCAGTTCTTC
size: .
J: TRBJ2-1
D: .
V: TRBV27

CDR3: CASSSGQGSPLHF
DNA: TGTGCCAGCAGCTCTGGACAGGGCTCACCCCTCCACTTT
size: once
J: TRBJ1-6
D: TRBD1
V: TRBV5-6

CDR3: CASSHEAVSTEAFF
DNA: TGTGCCAGCAGCCATGAGGCCGTGAGCACTGAAGCTTTCTTT
size: .
J: TRBJ1-1
D: .
V: TRBV3-1/TRBV3-2

CDR3: CASSTQLQDTQYF
DNA: TGTGCCAGTAGTACCCAACTTCAAGATACGCAGTATTTT
size: once
J: TRBJ2-3
D: .
V: TRBV19

CDR3: CASSLQGWNTEAFF
DNA: TGTGCCAGCAGCTTGCAGGGCTGGAACACTGAAGCTTTCTTT
size: .
J: TRBJ1-1
D: .
V: TRBV5-5

CDR3: CASSTLGLAGGSSYNEQFF
DNA: TGTGCCAGCAGCACCTTGGGACTAGCGGGGGGCAGCTCCTACAATGAGCAGTTCTTC
size: .
J: TRBJ2-1
D: TRBD2
V: TRBV7-9

CDR3: CASSQGSQRTGPYEQYF
DNA: TGTGCCAGCAGCCAAGGTTCACAACGGACAGGGCCTTACGAGCAGTACTTC
size: .
J: TRBJ2-7
D: TRBD1
V: TRBV4-2

CDR3: CASSSGDRNEQYF
DNA: TGTGCCAGCAGTTCTGGGGACAGAAACGAGCAGTACTTC
size: .
J: TRBJ2-7
D: TRBD1
V: TRBV27

CDR3: CASAGLAGDEQYF
DNA: TGCGCCAGCGCGGGACTAGCGGGGGACGAGCAGTACTTC
size: once
J: TRBJ2-7
D: TRBD2
V: TRBV5-1

CDR3: CASSTDSNYGYTF
DNA: TGTGCCAGCAGCACCGACAGTAACTATGGCTACACCTTC
size: .
J: TRBJ1-2
D: .
V: TRBV5-4

CDR3: CASSPQGLREQYF
DNA: TGTGCCAGCTCACCACAGGGGTTGCGCGAGCAGTACTTC
size: .
J: TRBJ2-7
D: .
V: TRBV18

CDR3: CASNLLGSQYNEQFF
DNA: TGTGCCAGCAATCTATTGGGCAGCCAGTACAATGAGCAGTTCTTC
size: .
J: TRBJ2-1
D: .
V: TRBV2

CDR3: CASSQDLWTGTQEQYF
DNA: TGTGCCAGCAGCCAAGATTTGTGGACAGGGACTCAAGAGCAGTACTTC
size: .
J: TRBJ2-7
D: TRBD1
V: TRBV3-1/TRBV3-2

CDR3: CASSPISGGEQYF
DNA: TGTGCCAGCAGTCCGATATCAGGGGGGGAGCAGTACTTC
size: .
J: TRBJ2-7
D: .
V: TRBV2

CDR3: CASSLILGAEQYF
DNA: TGTGCCAGCAGCTTAATCCTGGGGGCCGAGCAGTACTTC
size: .
J: TRBJ2-7
D: .
V: TRBV7-3

CDR3: CASSLPGANVLTF
DNA: TGTGCCAGCAGCCTTCCTGGGGCCAACGTCCTGACTTTC
size: .
J: TRBJ2-6
D: .
V: TRBV11-1

CDR3: CASRPPGTRGGTDTQYF
DNA: TGTGCCAGCAGACCGCCCGGGACTAGGGGGGGAACAGATACGCAGTATTTT
size: .
J: TRBJ2-3
D: TRBD2
V: TRBV28

CDR3: CASSTKPPGSNQPQHF
DNA: TGTGCCAGTAGTACCAAACCCCCGGGATCCAATCAGCCCCAGCATTTT
size: .
J: TRBJ1-5
D: .
V: TRBV19

CDR3: CASSPLDRGRIGSPLHF
DNA: TGTGCCAGCAGTCCACTGGACAGGGGGCGAATAGGTTCACCCCTCCACTTT
size: .
J: TRBJ1-6
D: TRBD1
V: TRBV6-6

CDR3: CASSLVGQGAGEAFF
DNA: TGTGCCAGCAGCTTAGTTGGACAGGGGGCCGGTGAAGCTTTCTTT
size: .
J: TRBJ1-1
D: TRBD1
V: TRBV7-2

CDR3: CSVVETREGYEQYF
DNA: TGCAGCGTTGTTGAGACTAGAGAGGGGTACGAGCAGTACTTC
size: .
J: TRBJ2-7
D: .
V: TRBV29-1

CDR3: CASSIAAGPNFEAFF
DNA: TGTGCCAGTAGTATAGCCGCAGGGCCGAACTTTGAAGCTTTCTTT
size: .
J: TRBJ1-1
D: .
V: TRBV19

CDR3: CASSAGSRGISYEQYF
DNA: TGTGCCAGCAGTGCGGGCTCTAGGGGGATCTCCTACGAGCAGTACTTC
size: .
J: TRBJ2-7
D: .
V: TRBV6-1

CDR3: CATRAPGYNEQFF
DNA: TGTGCCACCAGGGCCCCGGGCTACAATGAGCAGTTCTTC
size: .
J: TRBJ2-1
D: .
V: TRBV15